The entry below describes one T cell receptor (beta chain). The data stem from a study of cytomegalovirus exposure and HLA in healthy donors. Germline V gene sequence: CDR1 SGHNT, CDR2 YYREEE (reference sequence). V was trimmed by 4 bases and J by 3 bases, leaving 10 bases between them. The CDR3 loop spans 13 amino acids. The PCR was carried out with 60 Vbeta primers and 13 Jbeta primers. TCRdb's table, derived via immunoSEQ multiplex PCR, lists solely in-frame clones and lacks some. The sample holds about 130,000 clones, around 8.5% seen once. The source is a man aged 35-49 years in good health and CMV-seronegative. J is TRBJ2-5 and V is TRBV5-4; D is possibly TRBD1 (5 bases). The sample taken for sequencing was PBMCs. The CDR3 DNA sequence: TGTGCCAGCAGCGTGAACAGGAAAGAGACCCAGTACTTC. It yields the protein CASSVNRKETQYF.